This TCR beta chain was profiled in a study of shared clonotypes between healthy human individuals. Across the study: Per donor, three plates held CD4 naive cells, three held CD4 memory, two held CD8 naive and one held CD8 memory. Points from the study as a whole: Read depth was anticipated to influence clonotype sharing among donors. Investigators collected only blood, and repertoires in tissues likely differ. Represented diversity (both genetic and exposure-history) was limited by the small number of donors.

Here immunoSEQ multiplex PCR was the method, and the copy in TCRdb shows in-frame clones only, minus some. Of approximately 1.9 million clones in the sample, roughly 95% were seen once. On this clone: What it recognizes is unknown. Additional DNA sequences in this sample encode the identical CDR3.

Naivety among CD8 cells was defined by CD45RO negativity and positive CCR7 selection, thereby excluding terminally differentiated effector memory CD45RA+ cells. CDR1 and CDR2 (germline): MGHRA, YSYEKL. The CDR3 runs to 14 residues. The ends were cut back, 1 base at V and 4 bases at J, with 10 bases in the middle. The sample taken for sequencing was naive CD8+ T cells from PBMCs. The sequence came from a man younger than 35 in good health. Some clones in this sample may be carry-over from other donors' samples. The rearrangement links TRBV4-1 to TRBJ1-2, with TRBD1 as a possible D gene (5 bases). Written as DNA, the CDR3 is TGCGCCAGCAGCCAAGCCACGGGGGGCTATGGCTACACCTTC. This gives the protein CASSQATGGYGYTF.